These T cell receptor beta chains were read from a single sample in a study of blood T cells in healthy people across ages. TCRdb passed the 5' RACE reads through MiXCR, listing each CDR3 protein once. Counted here are some 780,000 distinct CDR3 sequences, roughly 50% occurring once; the ten biggest clones make up around 25%. Sample: blood. These receptor sequences come from a man aged 35-49 years in good health. CDR3s include the opening cysteine and the closing phenylalanine or tryptophan. The size field is filled for only some rows; it gives once, few, many or a size class.

j_call clone_size v_call cdr3_aa
TRBJ2-7 many TRBV4-2 CASSQDQSYEQYF
. . TRBV9 CASSVGLAGLETQYF
TRBJ1-2 . TRBV29-1 CSVEITGSPNYGYTF
TRBJ2-3 . TRBV6-1 CASKLQGGGTDTQYF
TRBJ2-6 . TRBV4-3 CASSQGTVSGANVLTF
TRBJ2-3 . TRBV12-5 CATNAPFRDTQYF
TRBJ2-7 . TRBV20-1 CSATTSGIFKGSYEQYF
TRBJ1-2 few TRBV4-2 CASSQVKGQGYTF
TRBJ1-2 once TRBV20-1 CSRRATRGYTF
TRBJ2-2 . TRBV12-3/TRBV12-4 CASSPFGSVDTGELFF
TRBJ2-2 few TRBV6-2/TRBV6-3 CASGTDFTGELFF
TRBJ2-1 . TRBV4-3 CASSREGREVSNEQFF
TRBJ2-5 . TRBV18 CASSPPAGRGETQYF
TRBJ2-3 . TRBV24-1 CATSDRTGSTDTQYF
TRBJ2-5 . TRBV7-6 CASSQMAGDQETQYF
TRBJ2-5 . TRBV2 CASSDRKRIEETQYF
TRBJ2-1 many TRBV4-2 CASSQDRGGLGSYNEQFF
TRBJ2-7 few TRBV29-1 CSVDLGTDEQYF
TRBJ2-7 . TRBV6-8 CASFNPGTWDEQYF
TRBJ1-6 few TRBV20-1 CSAPTLNSPLHF
TRBJ2-1 . TRBV4-3 CASSPSSNNEQFF
TRBJ1-1 few TRBV5-1 CASSPNSKNTEAFF
TRBJ2-6 . TRBV9 CASSVMVSSGANVLTF
TRBJ1-2 . TRBV29-1 CSVEDPTKDRLRRTYGYTF
TRBJ2-1 . TRBV2 CASRWRGGIYNEQFF
TRBJ1-5 . TRBV21-1 CASSNQTGRREDSNQPQHF
TRBJ2-1 few TRBV12-3/TRBV12-4 CASSQVRRAGMKNEQFF
TRBJ2-1 . TRBV9 CASGIPKSSYNEQFF
TRBJ2-1 . TRBV29-1 CSVSQARSFNEQFF
TRBJ1-2 . TRBV29-1 CSVVPQGRNGYTF
TRBJ1-1 . TRBV3-1 CASSSVFGNTEAFF